Below, one T cell receptor beta chain is given with its context. It has no known antigen specificity. The sample holds no much larger clone one base away, and base qualities are not on file. This specimen belongs to a study of cytomegalovirus exposure and HLA in healthy donors listed by TCRdb under 2017. Some background on the complete study: An earlier analysis of a few hundred of the donors reported about 300 Gb of sequence data and around 120 million unique TCR beta sequences obtained from about 179 million T cells. An earlier analysis of a few hundred of the donors applied high-throughput TCR beta sequencing to assess whether each TCR beta V gene segment acted as functional or pseudogenic. The study profiled the T cell repertoires of about 720 subjects by immunosequencing and related them to cytomegalovirus serostatus. The study combined high-throughput TCR immunosequencing, statistical association of individual TCRs with disease status, and machine learning to predict cytomegalovirus infection status. Every repertoire in the discovery cohort had been generated on one and the same sequencing platform. A later analysis re-examined previously published TCR beta repertoires from roughly 650 donors and added high-resolution HLA genotyping to investigate patterns of TCR occurrence. On average, roughly 250,000 unique TCR beta nucleotide sequences were sequenced per donor among about 400 genotyped donors of the cohort, with roughly 20% of those sequences being non-productive. Besides the first cohort of more than 650 subjects, a separate validation cohort made up of 120 or so different subjects was used. The study aimed to test whether signatures of past pathogen exposure could be identified by cataloging public T cell receptors. Alongside the repertoire data, information on donor age, sex, ethnicity and CMV serostatus was compiled. Class I and class II HLA loci were covered by the typing at four-digit resolution. Roughly 5 DR-DQ haplotypes were handled as single units for association and clustering, since linkage in the cohort was strong. An early release that covered roughly 600 HLA-typed donors contained around 300 gigabases of sequencing data and about 93 million unique TCR sequences. The genetic ancestry cluster associated with self-reported Caucasian donors included 81% of the roughly 390 genotyped donors. Rather than drawing on any new phenotypic data, the later analysis identified candidate immune exposures from TCR beta sequences and the way those sequences occurred across donors. The number of typed donors differed by locus: about 620-630 for A, B, C, DRB1 and DQB1; some 540 for DQA1; 606 for DPA1; and roughly 450 for DPB1. In a later genetic analysis, genome-wide SNP genotypes for about 65% of the 666 donors were used, and that subset was treated as a discovery cohort.

Study-wide findings and limitations: The cohort was sequenced for TCR beta chains only, and without alpha or paired-chain data the features that could be detected were limited. The 87-base-pair reads could not distinguish some IMGT-functional V segments, including TRBV6-2 and TRBV6-3, so those segments were excluded. The sequencing pipeline was judged likely to have produced a cluster of highly shared sequence variants as a technical artifact. In a later analysis, HLA-associated TCR beta chains showed more clonal expansion and lower generation probabilities than non-associated chains that were equally common. The study gave a list of about 170 TCR beta chains associated with cytomegalovirus. Because some donors lacked HLA typing at each locus, the association tests relied only on the typed subset. A later genetic analysis reported fewer N-insertions in productive TCRs among donors in an Asian-associated ancestry cluster than the roughly 670-donor mean. Linkage disequilibrium might explain the correlated functional status among segregating V segments, but an unknown experimental factor could not be excluded. Sequencing depth was assumed to be roughly uniform across donors in the presence/absence analyses, though that assumption may not hold. The authors suggested that the approach could potentially be extended to other disease states and immunological phenotypes. The earlier analysis of some 540 of the donors excluded around 17 rarely observed V segments, including chromosome 9 orphons, because counts were too low. Most CMV-associated TCR beta chains appeared to be HLA-restricted in a later analysis, and the HLA associations seemed to be driven largely by CMV exposure. In a later genetic analysis, a missense DCLRE1C variant was associated with V-gene and J-gene trimming of TCR beta chains, and the association was replicated in an independent cohort. The only immune exposure information available for the cohort was CMV serostatus. In an earlier analysis of about 600 of the donors, most TCR beta V segments appeared in productive rearrangements about 87% or about 30% of the time, broadly matching IMGT annotations. A further reported finding was that TCR beta sequences accurately predicted the HLA-A and HLA-B alleles for most subjects in the first cohort. A later analysis associated 15,000 to 20,000 TCR beta sequences with specific HLA alleles at a false discovery rate of 0.05. Most TCR sequences were seen in very few donors, while some public TCRs were found in many individuals. Cytomegalovirus status was reported to be diagnosed by the classifier with high specificity and sensitivity in both the original and validation cohorts. When HLA alleles, especially DR and DQ, strongly co-occurred, attributing TCR associations to individual alleles was difficult. A later analysis reported that several top co-occurrence clusters appeared linked to parvovirus B19, influenza, CMV and Epstein-Barr virus. In vitro tests confirmed that a few of the cytomegalovirus-associated TCR beta chains recognize cytomegalovirus antigens. In a later analysis, TCR association rates were found to vary across HLA loci, with the most associated TCRs seen for DRB1 alleles and the fewest for HLA-C alleles.

As encoded in the germline V gene, CDR1 is MGHRA while CDR2 is YSYEKL. From the cysteine up to the phenylalanine, the CDR3 has a length of 15 residues. The entry retains the CDR3 DNA only, 45 bases that are in frame from base 1. V has 1 base trimmed and J has 1 base trimmed; junction bases matching no gene number 2. Libraries were prepared through the immunoSEQ multiplex PCR assay. For the multiplex PCR, a mixture combining 60 forward primers for TCR Vbeta segments and 13 reverse primers for TCR Jbeta segments was used. The CDR3 region of rearranged TCR beta genes was amplified from genomic DNA with a multiplex PCR assay. On the Illumina HiSeq System, the amplified TCR beta libraries were sequenced as 87-base-pair reads. In the authors' own workflow: A later analysis counted some 74 million unique TCR beta chains across the 650 to 800 repertoires, and some 11 million of these chains were shared by at least two donors. To remove PCR and sequencing errors, raw reads were error-corrected and collapsed into unique sequences using a nearest-neighbor algorithm that merged closely related sequences. Alignment of CDR3 sequences to IMGT reference sequences was used to assign V, D and J gene segments. Each retained sequence needed at least a six-nucleotide match to both a V gene segment and a J gene segment. Rearrangements were called productive when the CDR3 lacked stop codons and stayed in frame with V and J; all others were non-productive. Following IMGT convention, CDR3 was defined as the stretch from the second conserved V-encoded cysteine up to the conserved J-encoded phenylalanine. The earlier analysis of about 590 of the donors excluded sequences that lacked an unambiguous match to a single V gene segment. An earlier analysis of fewer than 650 of the donors classified V segments as functional when productive rearrangements were above 56.7% and as segregating when the standard deviation between donors was above 5%. A statistical classification framework was developed to diagnose cytomegalovirus status using the catalog of TCR beta chain sequences. In a later analysis, TCR nucleotide sequences were compared against IMGT/GENE-DB human TR gene sequences so that V and J genes could be assigned. In a later analysis, CDR3 sequences and most-parsimonious VDJ recombination scenarios were assigned using the TCRdist pipeline. In a later analysis, each TCR beta chain was defined by its CDR3 amino acid sequence together with its V-gene family, and reads without a unique V-gene family were excluded. As a way to deal with suspected cross-contamination and a sequencing artifact, a later analysis dropped approximately 570 nucleotide sequences that were highly shared and had low generation probability. In a later analysis, a clonal expansion index for each public chain was calculated from normalized within-repertoire ranks of inferred template counts. Generation probabilities in a later analysis came from a VDJ recombination model fitted to out-of-frame rearrangements, and those results were checked against IGoR. A later analysis scored TCR-TCR, TCR-HLA and TCR-CMV co-occurrence with hypergeometric tests, applying a repertoire-size bias correction to TCR pairs. False discovery rates were estimated in a later analysis by permuting HLA or CMV assignments 20 times. In a later analysis, co-occurring TCRs were grouped with DBSCAN, and TCRdist sequence similarity was added when clustering was performed within HLA-allele-positive subsets. For co-occurrence clustering, repertoires with fewer than 30,000 or more than 120,000 public chains were excluded, along with a handful of repertoires with anomalous nucleotide sharing. Sourced from immuneACCESS, this table was stored by TCRdb with only in-frame sequences that have V and J called. A share of the clones is absent; for the studies checked, an unresolved V gene accounts for under half, and the remainder has no known explanation. V and J calls and clone size follow that table, whereas D and trimming were derived from the DNA. Counted in this sample were some 100,000 clones; approximately 80% of them appeared once. The ten largest clones take up about 3.5% of the sample.

The cohort consisted of 650 to 700 healthy bone marrow donors. All cohort members were sampled while nominally healthy, although unrecorded immune exposures were likely present. The donor tested CMV seropositive, placing the donor among the 289 seropositive members of the cohort. Every donor gave a peripheral blood sample, and the peripheral blood mononuclear cells from that sample were used for TCR beta sequencing. The Qiagen DNeasy Blood Extraction Kit was used to extract genomic DNA from the blood cell samples. The sequence was obtained from a male donor in good health and CMV-seropositive. The sequencing input was PBMCs. The rearrangement combines TRBV4-1 with TRBJ1-1, with 8 bases aligning to TRBD1. The nucleotide sequence is given as TGCGCCAGCAGCCAAGTGACAGGGGAGAACACTGAAGCTTTCTTT. This gives the protein CASSQVTGENTEAFF.